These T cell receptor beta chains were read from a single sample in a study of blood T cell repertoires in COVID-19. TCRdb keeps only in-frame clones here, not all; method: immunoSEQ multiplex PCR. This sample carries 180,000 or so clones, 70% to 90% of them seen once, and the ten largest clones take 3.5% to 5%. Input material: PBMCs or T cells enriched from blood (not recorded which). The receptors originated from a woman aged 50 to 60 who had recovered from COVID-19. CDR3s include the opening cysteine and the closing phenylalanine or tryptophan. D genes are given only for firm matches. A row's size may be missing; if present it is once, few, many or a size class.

cdr3_aa: CASSHWTGATNEKLFF; cdr3_nt: TGTGCCAGCAGCCACTGGACAGGGGCAACTAATGAAAAACTGTTTTTT; d_call: TRBD1; j_call: TRBJ1-4; v_call: TRBV7-9; clone_size: few
cdr3_aa: CASSLFGGRETQYF; cdr3_nt: TGTGCCAGCAGCTTATTCGGGGGACGAGAGACCCAGTACTTC; d_call: NA; j_call: TRBJ2-5; v_call: TRBV7-2; clone_size: few
cdr3_aa: CASSLGVMDGYTF; cdr3_nt: TGTGCCAGTTCCCTCGGGGTAATGGATGGCTACACCTTC; d_call: NA; j_call: TRBJ1-2; v_call: TRBV19; clone_size: NA
cdr3_aa: CASSIRESSYNEQFF; cdr3_nt: TGTGCCAGTAGTATCCGGGAAAGCTCCTACAATGAGCAGTTCTTC; d_call: NA; j_call: TRBJ2-1; v_call: TRBV19; clone_size: few
cdr3_aa: CASRRTGQETQYF; cdr3_nt: TGTGCCAGCAGGAGGACAGGACAAGAGACCCAGTACTTC; d_call: TRBD1; j_call: TRBJ2-5; v_call: TRBV25-1; clone_size: NA
cdr3_aa: CASSRQGQRAPLHF; cdr3_nt: TGCGCCAGCAGCCGTCAGGGCCAAAGGGCACCCCTCCACTTT; d_call: NA; j_call: TRBJ1-6; v_call: TRBV5-1; clone_size: NA
cdr3_aa: CASSDSNRGRDYGYTF; cdr3_nt: TGTGCCAGCAGTGACTCCAACAGGGGAAGGGACTATGGCTACACCTTC; d_call: TRBD1; j_call: TRBJ1-2; v_call: TRBV6-4; clone_size: NA
cdr3_aa: CASSAGQGGVEKLFF; cdr3_nt: TGTGCCAGCAGTGCCGGACAGGGAGGGGTTGAAAAACTGTTTTTT; d_call: TRBD1; j_call: TRBJ1-4; v_call: TRBV25-1; clone_size: NA
cdr3_aa: CASTPRPGDTQYF; cdr3_nt: TGTGCCAGCACCCCACGCCCCGGGGATACGCAGTATTTT; d_call: NA; j_call: TRBJ2-3; v_call: TRBV11-2; clone_size: NA
cdr3_aa: CASSLAYEGSPYNSPLHF; cdr3_nt: TGTGCCAGCAGTTTAGCCTATGAGGGTAGCCCCTATAATTCACCCCTCCACTTT; d_call: NA; j_call: TRBJ1-6; v_call: TRBV28; clone_size: NA
cdr3_aa: CASRSNDRQNSPLHF; cdr3_nt: TGTGCCAGCAGATCAAATGACAGGCAGAATTCACCCCTCCACTTT; d_call: NA; j_call: TRBJ1-6; v_call: TRBV6-4; clone_size: NA
cdr3_aa: CASSVLSKDFQSAKNIQYF; cdr3_nt: TGTGCCAGTAGTGTACTCTCCAAAGATTTCCAATCGGCCAAAAACATTCAGTACTTC; d_call: NA; j_call: TRBJ2-4; v_call: TRBV19; clone_size: NA
cdr3_aa: CASSRGQLNEKLFF; cdr3_nt: TGTGCCAGCAGCCGCGGACAGTTAAATGAAAAACTGTTTTTT; d_call: NA; j_call: TRBJ1-4; v_call: TRBV3-1/TRBV3-2; clone_size: NA
cdr3_aa: CASSYKISNQPQHF; cdr3_nt: TGTGCCAGCAGTTATAAAATATCCAATCAGCCCCAGCATTTT; d_call: NA; j_call: TRBJ1-5; v_call: TRBV6-5; clone_size: few
cdr3_aa: CASSPLSRGKRTDTQYF; cdr3_nt: TGTGCCAGCAGCCCCCTGTCCAGGGGGAAAAGGACAGATACGCAGTATTTT; d_call: TRBD1; j_call: TRBJ2-3; v_call: TRBV3-1/TRBV3-2; clone_size: NA
cdr3_aa: CASSVGQGNQPQHF; cdr3_nt: TGTGCCAGCAGCGTCGGACAGGGCAATCAGCCCCAGCATTTT; d_call: TRBD1; j_call: TRBJ1-5; v_call: TRBV9; clone_size: few
cdr3_aa: CASSLTGATEAFF; cdr3_nt: TGTGCCAGCAGTCTGACTGGGGCTACTGAAGCTTTCTTT; d_call: NA; j_call: TRBJ1-1; v_call: TRBV6-5; clone_size: NA
cdr3_aa: CASSFSDLYNEQFF; cdr3_nt: TGTGCCAGCAGTTTTTCGGACTTGTACAATGAGCAGTTCTTC; d_call: NA; j_call: TRBJ2-1; v_call: TRBV11-2; clone_size: NA
cdr3_aa: CASSGLGQGGNEKLFF; cdr3_nt: TGTGCCAGCAGTGGTTTGGGACAGGGGGGGAATGAAAAACTGTTTTTT; d_call: TRBD1; j_call: TRBJ1-4; v_call: TRBV2; clone_size: NA
cdr3_aa: CASRRLGGNTGELFF; cdr3_nt: TGTGCCAGCAGGCGCTTAGGGGGGAACACCGGGGAGCTGTTTTTT; d_call: NA; j_call: TRBJ2-2; v_call: TRBV27; clone_size: NA
cdr3_aa: CASSSREGAGANVLTF; cdr3_nt: TGTGCCAGCAGCTCTAGGGAGGGGGCTGGGGCCAACGTCCTGACTTTC; d_call: NA; j_call: TRBJ2-6; v_call: TRBV7-9; clone_size: NA
cdr3_aa: CASSLGQGAYTEAFF; cdr3_nt: TGTGCCAGCAGCTTGGGCCAGGGGGCTTACACTGAAGCTTTCTTT; d_call: TRBD1; j_call: TRBJ1-1; v_call: TRBV5-4; clone_size: NA
cdr3_aa: CASSFGGSTDTQYF; cdr3_nt: TGTGCCAGCAGTTTTGGAGGGTCCACAGATACGCAGTATTTT; d_call: NA; j_call: TRBJ2-3; v_call: TRBV28; clone_size: few
cdr3_aa: CAWSVWGDKDTIYF; cdr3_nt: TGTGCCTGGAGTGTGTGGGGGGATAAGGACACCATATATTTT; d_call: NA; j_call: TRBJ1-3; v_call: TRBV30; clone_size: NA
cdr3_aa: CAWGLGQQETQYF; cdr3_nt: TGTGCCTGGGGTCTCGGACAGCAAGAGACCCAGTACTTC; d_call: NA; j_call: TRBJ2-5; v_call: TRBV30; clone_size: NA
cdr3_aa: CAISEEENQPQHF; cdr3_nt: TGTGCCATCAGTGAGGAGGAAAATCAGCCCCAGCATTTT; d_call: NA; j_call: TRBJ1-5; v_call: TRBV10-3; clone_size: NA
cdr3_aa: CASRPDPGQVNQPQHF; cdr3_nt: TGTGCCAGCAGGCCAGATCCGGGACAGGTGAATCAGCCCCAGCATTTT; d_call: TRBD1; j_call: TRBJ1-5; v_call: TRBV2; clone_size: NA
cdr3_aa: CAITGGERGNEQFF; cdr3_nt: TGTGCCATCACCGGGGGGGAGCGGGGTAATGAGCAGTTCTTC; d_call: TRBD2; j_call: TRBJ2-1; v_call: TRBV10-3; clone_size: NA
cdr3_aa: CASSSPGNNQPQHF; cdr3_nt: TGTGCCAGCAGTTCCCCGGGGAACAATCAGCCCCAGCATTTT; d_call: NA; j_call: TRBJ1-5; v_call: TRBV27; clone_size: NA
cdr3_aa: CASSPGTGGNTGELFF; cdr3_nt: TGCGCCAGCAGCCCGGGGACAGGGGGAAACACCGGGGAGCTGTTTTTT; d_call: TRBD1; j_call: TRBJ2-2; v_call: TRBV5-1; clone_size: once
cdr3_aa: CASSLEPRLRNYGYTF; cdr3_nt: TGCGCCAGCAGCTTGGAACCGAGACTGAGAAACTATGGCTACACCTTC; d_call: NA; j_call: TRBJ1-2; v_call: TRBV5-1; clone_size: NA
cdr3_aa: CASSSPARVLDGYTF; cdr3_nt: TGTGCCAGCAGTTCCCCCGCCAGGGTCCTAGACGGCTACACCTTC; d_call: NA; j_call: TRBJ1-2; v_call: TRBV6-5; clone_size: NA
cdr3_aa: CASRIQGWQETQYF; cdr3_nt: TGTGCCAGCAGGATACAGGGGTGGCAAGAGACCCAGTACTTC; d_call: TRBD1; j_call: TRBJ2-5; v_call: TRBV28; clone_size: NA
cdr3_aa: CASSAVEHEKLFF; cdr3_nt: TGCGCCAGCAGTGCCGTCGAGCATGAAAAACTGTTTTTT; d_call: NA; j_call: TRBJ1-4; v_call: TRBV10-2; clone_size: NA
cdr3_aa: CASSHFPLKGGDTEAFF; cdr3_nt: TGTGCCAGCAGCCATTTCCCTTTGAAAGGGGGCGATACTGAAGCTTTCTTT; d_call: TRBD1; j_call: TRBJ1-1; v_call: TRBV4-2; clone_size: NA
cdr3_aa: CASTPGSSYGYTF; cdr3_nt: TGTGCCAGCACCCCGGGAAGCAGCTATGGCTACACCTTC; d_call: NA; j_call: TRBJ1-2; v_call: TRBV7-9; clone_size: NA
cdr3_aa: CASSPRTENYGYTF; cdr3_nt: TGTGCCAGCAGCCCTCGGACAGAGAACTATGGCTACACCTTC; d_call: NA; j_call: TRBJ1-2; v_call: TRBV7-8; clone_size: once
cdr3_aa: CSVRGLNTEAFF; cdr3_nt: TGCAGCGTTAGGGGGCTGAACACTGAAGCTTTCTTT; d_call: TRBD1; j_call: TRBJ1-1; v_call: TRBV29-1; clone_size: NA
cdr3_aa: CASSLEGQGGQPQHF; cdr3_nt: TGTGCCAGCAGCTTAGAGGGGCAGGGGGGACAGCCCCAGCATTTT; d_call: TRBD1; j_call: TRBJ1-5; v_call: TRBV7-2; clone_size: NA
cdr3_aa: CASSTGTEKSYGYTF; cdr3_nt: TGTGCCAGCAGCACCGGGACAGAGAAGAGCTATGGCTACACCTTC; d_call: TRBD1; j_call: TRBJ1-2; v_call: TRBV7-2; clone_size: few
cdr3_aa: CASEDTQTYNSPLHF; cdr3_nt: TGTGCCAGCGAAGATACACAAACCTATAATTCACCCCTCCACTTT; d_call: NA; j_call: TRBJ1-6; v_call: TRBV5-4; clone_size: NA
cdr3_aa: CASSPTSGTVQETQYF; cdr3_nt: TGCGCCAGCAGCCCGACCTCCGGGACAGTTCAAGAGACCCAGTACTTC; d_call: TRBD1; j_call: TRBJ2-5; v_call: TRBV5-1; clone_size: NA
cdr3_aa: CSLIPGQGTEAFF; cdr3_nt: TGCAGCCTTATCCCGGGACAGGGGACTGAAGCTTTCTTT; d_call: TRBD1; j_call: TRBJ1-1; v_call: TRBV29-1; clone_size: few
cdr3_aa: CAWSLSLSGNTIYF; cdr3_nt: TGTGCCTGGAGCTTAAGCCTTTCTGGAAACACCATATATTTT; d_call: NA; j_call: TRBJ1-3; v_call: TRBV30; clone_size: NA
cdr3_aa: CASSDGGFDRTEAFF; cdr3_nt: TGCGCCAGCAGTGATGGGGGCTTTGACCGCACTGAAGCTTTCTTT; d_call: NA; j_call: TRBJ1-1; v_call: TRBV10-2; clone_size: few
cdr3_aa: CASSASSGSGSEQFF; cdr3_nt: TGCGCCAGCAGTGCTTCTAGCGGGAGTGGGAGTGAGCAGTTCTTC; d_call: TRBD2; j_call: TRBJ2-1; v_call: TRBV10-2; clone_size: NA
cdr3_aa: CSGKTEYGYTF; cdr3_nt: TGCAGCGGAAAGACAGAGTATGGCTACACCTTC; d_call: NA; j_call: TRBJ1-2; v_call: TRBV29-1; clone_size: once
cdr3_aa: CASRGQGGNTQYF; cdr3_nt: TGTGCCAGTAGAGGACAGGGGGGGAATACGCAGTATTTT; d_call: TRBD1; j_call: TRBJ2-3; v_call: TRBV19; clone_size: NA
cdr3_aa: CASSLLSSGSLPDTQYF; cdr3_nt: TGTGCCAGCAGCCTGTTATCTAGCGGGAGTTTGCCAGATACGCAGTATTTT; d_call: TRBD2; j_call: TRBJ2-3; v_call: TRBV5-5; clone_size: NA
cdr3_aa: CASKQAYNSPLHF; cdr3_nt: TGTGCCAGCAAGCAGGCCTATAATTCACCCCTCCACTTT; d_call: NA; j_call: TRBJ1-6; v_call: TRBV6-5; clone_size: NA
cdr3_aa: CASSEYRSSTDTQYF; cdr3_nt: TGCGCCAGCAGTGAGTACAGATCTAGCACAGATACGCAGTATTTT; d_call: NA; j_call: TRBJ2-3; v_call: TRBV10-2; clone_size: NA
cdr3_aa: CASSQGRVEEKLFF; cdr3_nt: TGCGCCAGCAGCCAGGGGCGGGTAGAAGAAAAACTGTTTTTT; d_call: NA; j_call: TRBJ1-4; v_call: TRBV5-1; clone_size: NA